Reported below is one T cell receptor (beta chain). The protocol was immunoSEQ multiplex PCR, while the TCRdb copy is restricted to in-frame clones and leaves out a portion. The sample shows over 150,000 clones, about nine tenths of them seen only once. The CDR3 extends over 15 amino acids. The trim removed 3 bases at V and 9 bases at J, leaving 9 bases unmatched. Per germline, CDR1 SGHRS and CDR2 YFSETQ. This specimen comes from a study of T cell responses to AZD1222 COVID-19 vaccine. The clonotype was recovered from an adult in good health. Sequenced here: peripheral blood, sampled on day 0 of MenACWY control vaccination. The chain links TRBV5-1 to TRBJ1-6; the match to TRBD1 covers 7 bases. CDR3 bases: TGCGCCAGCAGCTCCGGGACAGCTTCGCGTTCACCCCTCCACTTT. This translates into CASSSGTASRSPLHF.